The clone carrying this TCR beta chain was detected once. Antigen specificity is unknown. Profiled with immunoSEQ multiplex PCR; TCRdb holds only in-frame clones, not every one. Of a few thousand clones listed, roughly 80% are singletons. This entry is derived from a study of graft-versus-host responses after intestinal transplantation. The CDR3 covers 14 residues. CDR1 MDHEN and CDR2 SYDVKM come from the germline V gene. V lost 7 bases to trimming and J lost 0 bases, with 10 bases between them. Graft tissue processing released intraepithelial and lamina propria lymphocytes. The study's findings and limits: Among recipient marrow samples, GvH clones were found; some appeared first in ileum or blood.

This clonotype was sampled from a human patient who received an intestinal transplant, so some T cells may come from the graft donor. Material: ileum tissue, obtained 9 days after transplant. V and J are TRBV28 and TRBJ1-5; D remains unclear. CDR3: CASTSDYSNQPQHF. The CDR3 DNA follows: TGTGCCAGCACCTCGGACTATAGCAATCAGCCCCAGCATTTT.